What follows are 30 T cell receptor beta chains derived from one specimen sequenced in a study of shared clonotypes between healthy human individuals. In the naive CD8 group, cells lacked CD45RO and were positively selected for CCR7, so terminally differentiated effector memory CD45RA+ cells were left out. The table came from immunoSEQ multiplex PCR; TCRdb's copy has only in-frame clones and leaves some out. The sample yields around 650,000 clones, approximately 96% seen once. The source material was naive CD8+ T cells sorted from blood. The receptors were sampled from a woman aged 25 to 39 in good health.

The chain carries TRBV11-2 and TRBJ2-3; D is perhaps TRBD2 (5 bases). CDR1 is SGHAT and CDR2 is FQNNGV in the germline V gene. The CDR3 has 14 residues. V lost 3 bases to trimming and J lost 1 base, with 8 bases between them. CDR3 DNA: TGTGCCAGCAGCTTTTGGACTCGCACAGATACGCAGTATTTT. It encodes CASSFWTRTDTQYF.

The V and J genes are TRBV18 and TRBJ2-1; TRBD2 agrees at 13 bases. The length of the CDR3 is 16 residues. Germline trimming cut 2 bases from V and 4 bases from J; bases unmatched to any gene: 2. Germline loops: CDR1 KGHSH, CDR2 LQKENI. CDR3: CASSPGLAGEYNEQFF. DNA of the CDR3: TGTGCCAGCTCACCAGGACTAGCGGGAGAATACAATGAGCAGTTCTTC.

The chain joins TRBV4-1 to TRBJ2-5, with 11 bases that match TRBD2. The CDR3 is 14 amino acids. Germline V CDR1 and CDR2: MGHRA, YSYEKL. Trimming cost V 4 bases and J 5 bases; bases outside gene matches: 3. CDR3 region: CASSRRLAGETQYF. The CDR3 region has the DNA TGCGCCAGCAGCCGTCGACTAGCGGGGGAGACCCAGTACTTC.

The chain joins TRBV7-9 to TRBJ2-5; possibly TRBD1 for D (8 bases). The J call may be faulty, since TRBJ2-7 better matches the DNA end. Per germline, CDR1 SEHNR and CDR2 FQNEAQ (reference sequence). This CDR3 has 14 amino acids. DNA for the CDR3: TGTGCCAGCAGCTTTGACAGGGGAGGGTACGAGCAGTACTTC. This encodes CASSFDRGGYEQYF.

The chain joins TRBV6-8 to TRBJ1-3; D is unclear. The CDR3 length is 16 residues. Deletions cut 3 bases from V and 1 base from J, with 13 bases between. Germline V CDR1 and CDR2: MNHGY, SAAAGT. This CDR3 is CASSYVFLPSGNTIYF. CDR3 sequence (DNA): TGTGCCAGCAGTTATGTCTTCCTCCCTTCTGGAAACACCATATATTTT.

The rearrangement links TRBV27 to TRBJ1-1, with D possibly matching TRBD1 (5 bases). This CDR3 comprises 15 residues. Deletions cut 6 bases from V and 3 bases from J, with 17 bases between. The germline V gene encodes CDR1 MNHEY and CDR2 SMNVEV (reference sequence). The CDR3 loop reads CASSPGTGPYTEAFF. CDR3 DNA sequence: TGTGCCAGCAGCCCCGGGACCGGTCCCTACACTGAAGCTTTCTTT.

Only one count was recorded for this clone. The V call is TRBV7-9, the J call TRBJ2-7, with 14 bases lining up with TRBD2. This CDR3 contains 15 residues. With V trimmed by 3 bases and J by 5 bases, 3 bases remained unmatched. In germline, CDR1 is SEHNR, CDR2 FQNEAQ (reference sequence). DNA of the CDR3: TGTGCCAGCAGCTTCCCGGGACTAGCGGGAGACGAGCAGTACTTC. This codes for CASSFPGLAGDEQYF.

CDR3 amino acids: CASRVPGRSPLHF. Written as DNA, the CDR3 is TGTGCCAGCCGGGTGCCGGGGAGGTCACCCCTCCACTTT. V gene TRBV19 combines with J gene TRBJ1-6; D ambiguous. Trimming left V 9 bases short and J 10 bases short, with 16 bases between. CDR1 is LNHDA and CDR2 is SQIVND in the germline V gene (reference sequence). The CDR3 has 13 amino acids.

The CDR3 spells CASSPLTGRGRISEQYF. As DNA, the CDR3 is TGTGCCAGCAGCCCGCTCACCGGTCGCGGGAGGATCTCCGAGCAGTACTTC. This chain joins TRBV5-4 and TRBJ2-7; 8 positions agree with TRBD2. CDR1 and CDR2 (germline): SGHNT, YYREEE (reference sequence). The CDR3 has 17 amino acids. Unmatched junction bases numbered 18, after V lost 4 bases and J lost 6 bases.

The chain has TRBV19 and TRBJ1-1, with a tentative D call TRBD1 (5 bases). CDR1 is LNHDA, CDR2 SQIVND, per germline (reference sequence). The CDR3 spans 15 residues. V was pared by 3 bases and J by 0 bases, with 11 bases between. The CDR3 nucleotides are TGTGCCAGTAGTATTTGGGGGGAACTGAACACTGAAGCTTTCTTT. Translated, it gives CASSIWGELNTEAFF.

The rearrangement links TRBV28 to TRBJ1-5; weak D call: TRBD1 (5 bases). CDR1 is MDHEN and CDR2 is SYDVKM in the germline V gene. Trimming left V 6 bases short and J 7 bases short, with 13 bases between. This CDR3 has 13 residues. Written as DNA, the CDR3 is TGTGCCAGCAGCCCCCCGCAGGGCCAGCCCCAGCATTTT. Its translation: CASSPPQGQPQHF.

Concerning this clone itself: At one of its ends the junction is not consistent with the germline gene, which may arise from a read error. The V and J genes are TRBV13 and TRBJ2-1; D gene ambiguous. Germline V lookup: CDR1 PRHDT, CDR2 FYEKMQ (reference sequence). The CDR3 consists of 13 residues. CDR3 loop: CASSLVRAQGLLF. CDR3 DNA: TGTGCCAGCAGCTTAGTCCGGGCCCAAGGCCTACTCTTC.

The gene calls are TRBV19 and TRBJ2-7; maybe TRBD2 (5 bases). Deletions cut 5 bases from V and 4 bases from J, with 15 bases between. CDR1 and CDR2 from the germline V gene are LNHDA and SQIVND (reference sequence). The CDR3 consists of 14 residues. Written as DNA, the CDR3 is TGTGCCAGTAGTTCGGGATTTGGTGGGTACGAGCAGTACTTC. Residues: CASSSGFGGYEQYF.

CDR3 nucleotide sequence: TGTGCCAGCAGCCCCCTTGGCGGGACGGCGGAGACCCAGTACTTC. Protein product: CASSPLGGTAETQYF. The chain has TRBV7-3 and TRBJ2-5, with D tentatively TRBD2 (6 bases). CDR1 is SGHTA, CDR2 FQGTGA, per germline. Trimming cost V 5 bases and J 5 bases, with 18 bases left between them. The length of the CDR3 is 15 residues. The variable domain in full, with the rest retrieved from reference TRBV7-3 and TRBJ2-5, is GAGVSQTPSNKVTEKGKYVELRCDPISGHTALYWYRQSLGQGPEFLIYFQGTGAADDSGLPNDRFFAVRPEGSVSTLKIQRTERGDSAVYLCASSPLGGTAETQYFGPGTRLLVL.

V is TRBV6-1 and J is TRBJ1-4; TRBD1 matches at 7 bases. In germline, CDR1 is MNHNS, CDR2 SASEGT. The CDR3 extends over 18 amino acids. J was trimmed by 0 bases and V by 1 base; bases with no gene match: 8. CDR3 in amino acids: CASSEEDRSFATNEKLFF. Written as DNA, the CDR3 is TGTGCCAGCAGTGAAGAGGACAGGTCCTTTGCAACTAATGAAAAACTGTTTTTT.

The chain joins TRBV10-1 to TRBJ2-7, with D hard to call. CDR1 is WNHNN and CDR2 is SYGVQD in the germline V gene (reference sequence). There are 13 residues in the CDR3. The V end was cut by 2 bases, the J end by 1 base, with 6 bases between. CDR3 sequence: CASSEGLSYEQYF. CDR3 bases: TGCGCCAGCAGTGAGGGGTTATCCTACGAGCAGTACTTC.

This chain's CDR3 is CASSLGGTHEQYF. The DNA of the CDR3 is TGCGCCAGCAGCTTGGGGGGAACCCACGAGCAGTACTTC. The V call is TRBV5-1, the J call TRBJ2-7; D gene unclear. From germline, CDR1 is SGHRS and CDR2 YFSETQ. The CDR3 length is 13 residues. V lost 0 bases to trimming and J lost 5 bases, with 9 bases between them.

In nucleotides, the CDR3 is TGTGCCAGCAGCCCCGGGGGATCTGGAAACACCATATATTTT. This translates into CASSPGGSGNTIYF. This chain connects TRBV5-6 to TRBJ1-3, with TRBD1 as a possible D gene (5 bases). V was pared by 4 bases and J by 1 base, with 9 bases between. The CDR3 contains 14 residues. Looked up from germline, CDR1 is SGHDT and CDR2 is YYEEEE.

The genes are TRBV9 and TRBJ2-1; D is undetermined. Between the trimmed V and J ends, which lost 3 bases and 0 bases, there was a span of 10 bases. Per the germline V gene, CDR1 is SGDLS and CDR2 is YYNGEE. The CDR3 loop spans 15 amino acids. The CDR3 sequence: CASSARRSSYNEQFF. CDR3 DNA sequence: TGTGCCAGCAGCGCCCGCAGGAGCTCCTACAATGAGCAGTTCTTC.

This rearrangement joins TRBV5-1 to TRBJ2-7; 10 nucleotides line up with TRBD2. Germline CDR1 and CDR2: SGHRS and YFSETQ. The V segment lost 6 bases and the J segment 0 bases; nucleotides outside the gene matches: 6. The CDR3 spans 15 residues. CDR3: CASKTSGPSSYEQYF. The DNA of the CDR3 is TGCGCCAGCAAGACTAGCGGGCCTAGCTCCTACGAGCAGTACTTC.

The V gene is TRBV27, the J gene TRBJ2-2, with D unclear. Germline loops: CDR1 MNHEY, CDR2 SMNVEV (reference sequence). The V end lost 7 bases, the J end lost 8 bases, and 8 bases lay between the germline ends. The CDR3 runs 11 residues. CDR3 sequence (DNA): TGTGCCAGCACGACCGGGGGGGAGCTGTTTTTT. It is translated as CASTTGGELFF.

This sequence joins TRBV6-6 and TRBJ2-7; weak D call: TRBD2 (6 bases). Trimming removed 6 bases from V and 1 base from J, with 16 bases in between. The CDR3 contains 15 residues. In germline, CDR1 is MNHNY, CDR2 SVGAGI (reference sequence). CDR3 DNA sequence: TGTGCCAGCAGGAACGAGGGTGGGGGGTCCTACGAGCAGTACTTC. This sequence encodes CASRNEGGGSYEQYF.

V usage is TRBV5-4 and J usage is TRBJ1-1, with 7 bases aligning to TRBD1. The ends lost 5 bases at V and 0 bases at J; junction bases unmatched: 10. CDR1 SGHNT and CDR2 YYREEE come from the germline V gene (reference sequence). The CDR3 spans 16 residues. The CDR3: CASSSDRPPLNTEAFF. The CDR3 nucleotides are TGTGCCAGCAGTTCGGACAGGCCACCGTTGAACACTGAAGCTTTCTTT.

The rearrangement joins TRBV14 to TRBJ1-2; D ambiguous. The CDR3 runs to 13 residues. Germline CDR1 SGHDN, CDR2 FVKESK. The V end was cut by 2 bases, the J end by 7 bases, with 11 bases between. The CDR3 nucleotides are TGTGCCAGCAGCCAACCCTCACAGTCTGGCTACACCTTC. Its protein product is CASSQPSQSGYTF.

The J gene is TRBJ2-7, the V gene TRBV18; D unresolved. Trimming removed 5 bases at V and 3 bases at J, with 17 bases between. CDR3 size: 15 residues. The germline V gene encodes CDR1 KGHSH and CDR2 LQKENI. The CDR3 is CASSSPLETVYEQYF. DNA for the CDR3: TGTGCCAGCTCATCGCCCCTAGAAACAGTCTACGAGCAGTACTTC.

The chain couples TRBV7-9 to TRBJ2-7; D is perhaps TRBD1 (5 bases). The V gene's germline CDR1 is SEHNR and CDR2 FQNEAQ (reference sequence). This CDR3 spans 14 amino acids. The V gene lost 3 bases and the J gene lost 4 bases, with 13 bases spanning the gap. CDR3 nucleotides: TGTGCCAGCAGCTTTGTCAGGGTTCCATACGAGCAGTACTTC. Translation gives CASSFVRVPYEQYF. Full variable domain (remainder filled in from reference TRBV7-9 and TRBJ2-7): DTGVSQNPRHKITKRGQNVTFRCDPISEHNRLYWYRQTLGQGPEFLTYFQNEAQLEKSRLLSDRFSAERPKGSFSTLEIQRTEQGDSAMYLCASSFVRVPYEQYFGPGTRLTVT.

This chain connects TRBV7-6 to TRBJ2-7; TRBD2 agrees at 7 bases. The CDR3 is 16 amino acids. The germline V gene has CDR1 SGHVS and CDR2 FNYEAQ. V lost 5 bases to trimming and J lost 7 bases; unmatched junction nucleotides: 17. The CDR3, as DNA: TGTGCCAGCAGCGGCAGAGGAGGGCGGGAGTCAAAAGAGCAGTACTTC. Translation: CASSGRGGRESKEQYF.

This chain joins TRBV28 and TRBJ2-2; D is unclear. The V gene lost 4 bases and the J gene lost 0 bases, with 9 bases spanning the gap. Germline V gives CDR1 MDHEN, CDR2 SYDVKM. This CDR3 region has 15 residues. This chain's CDR3 is CASSYDPSNTGELFF. Written as DNA, the CDR3 is TGTGCCAGCAGTTATGACCCCTCGAACACCGGGGAGCTGTTTTTT.

The chain has TRBV5-1 and TRBJ2-7; tentative D call: TRBD2 (5 bases). The CDR3 consists of 14 residues. V was shortened by 4 bases and J by 7 bases, with 18 bases between the two germline ends. Per the germline V gene, CDR1 is SGHRS and CDR2 is YFSETQ. CDR3 sequence reads: CASSPGRRTGEQYF. The CDR3 DNA is TGCGCCAGCAGCCCCGGACGGAGGACGGGTGAGCAGTACTTC.

The CDR3 DNA sequence: TGTGCCAGCAGCCCAACTCCGGGTGGAAAACTGTTTTTT. Translating gives CASSPTPGGKLFF. The chain carries TRBV27 and TRBJ1-4; D is unresolved. Deletions cut 6 bases from V and 10 bases from J, with 15 bases between. The CDR3 length is 13 residues. Germline CDR1 is MNHEY and CDR2 is SMNVEV (reference sequence). Together with reference TRBV27 and TRBJ1-4, the CDR3 gives the full variable domain: EAQVTQNPRYLITVTGKKLTVTCSQNMNHEYMSWYRQDPGLGLRQIYYSMNVEVTDKGDVPEGYKVSRKEKRNFPLILESPSPNQTSLYFCASSPTPGGKLFFGSGTQLSVL.